One sample yielded the 16 T cell receptor beta chains listed below, sequenced in a study of blood T cell repertoires in COVID-19. Assay: immunoSEQ multiplex PCR; the TCRdb copy retains only in-frame clones and omits some. The data contain hundreds of thousands of clones, approximately 80% of them singletons. The specimen sequenced was PBMCs or T cells enriched from blood (not recorded which). The source is a young man with acute COVID-19.

Comment on this clone: The same CDR3 also results from other DNA sequences found in this sample. The J gene is TRBJ1-1, the V gene TRBV3-1 (or the pseudogene TRBV3-2); unclear D gene. This CDR3 region has 12 residues. The germline V gene has CDR1 LGHDT and CDR2 YNNKEL (reference sequence). Between the trimmed V and J ends, which lost 4 bases and 5 bases, there was a span of 8 bases. In nucleotides, the CDR3 is TGTGCCAGCAGCCCACGGGGTACTGAAGCTTTCTTT. It encodes CASSPRGTEAFF.

This clone was picked up a small number of times. The V gene is TRBV2, the J gene TRBJ1-6, with TRBD1 matching 9 bases. CDR3 length: 15 amino acids. CDR1 is SNHLY, CDR2 FYNNEI, per germline. The V gene end was trimmed by 8 bases and the J gene end by 7 bases; junction bases not matched to a gene: 9. The CDR3, as DNA: TGTGCCAGCGGGGAGACAGGGGGGTACAATTCACCCCTCCACTTT. As protein: CASGETGGYNSPLHF.

The gene calls are TRBV5-1 and TRBJ2-2; D ambiguous. The CDR3 is 14 residues long. Germline loops: CDR1 SGHRS, CDR2 YFSETQ. With 0 bases removed from V and 6 bases from J, the gap between germline ends came to 9 bases. This chain's CDR3 is CASSLGNGPGELFF. The CDR3 DNA is TGCGCCAGCAGCTTGGGAAATGGGCCCGGGGAGCTGTTTTTT.

The chain employs TRBV10-2 and TRBJ1-1; 8 bases map to TRBD1. This CDR3 is built from 15 residues. J gave up 8 bases and V 0 bases, and 8 bases lay outside the gene matches. Germline V gene lookup returns CDR1 WSHSY and CDR2 SAAADI. The CDR3 sequence is CASSESGQGKGEAFF. The CDR3 DNA reads TGCGCCAGCAGTGAGTCAGGACAGGGAAAGGGCGAAGCTTTCTTT.

There are a few counts of this clone. V gene TRBV4-2 combines with J gene TRBJ2-2; 14 positions match TRBD2. The CDR3 is 18 residues long. Germline values: CDR1 LGHNA, CDR2 YNFKEQ. The V and J ends lost 2 bases and 0 bases, in that order; junction bases with no gene match: 2. The CDR3 nucleotides are TGTGCCAGCAGCCAAAGACTAGCGGGGGGGCCGAACACCGGGGAGCTGTTTTTT. Its translation: CASSQRLAGGPNTGELFF.

V gene TRBV29-1 combines with J gene TRBJ1-1; 10 bases fit TRBD1. The length of the CDR3 is 13 residues. Per the germline V gene, CDR1 is SQVTM and CDR2 is ANQGSEA. Trimming removed 1 base from V and 4 bases from J; junction bases left unmatched: 0. CDR3 loop: CSVEGTGGTEAFF. In nucleotides, the CDR3 is TGCAGCGTTGAAGGGACAGGGGGCACTGAAGCTTTCTTT.

This chain connects TRBV7-9 to TRBJ1-1, with a possible D match to TRBD1 (6 bases). The CDR3 consists of 12 residues. The V gene lost 2 bases and the J gene lost 8 bases, with 9 bases spanning the gap. CDR1 and CDR2 (germline): SEHNR, FQNEAQ (reference sequence). The CDR3 sequence is CASSLSTGEAFF. CDR3 nucleotides: TGTGCCAGCAGCTTATCGACAGGAGAAGCTTTCTTT.

This chain uses TRBV9 with TRBJ1-3; maybe TRBD1 (5 bases). V was clipped by 0 bases and J by 4 bases, with 11 bases between them. Germline loops: CDR1 SGDLS, CDR2 YYNGEE. This CDR3 is 15 amino acids long. The CDR3 nucleotides are TGTGCCAGCAGCGTAGCTACCCAGGGAGGAAACACCATATATTTT. Its protein product is CASSVATQGGNTIYF.

The V call is TRBV28, the J call TRBJ1-2; perhaps TRBD1 as D (6 bases). The CDR3 is made up of 15 amino acids. V lost 6 bases and J 8 bases, leaving 22 bases between the germline ends. Germline V gene sequence: CDR1 MDHEN, CDR2 SYDVKM. CDR3 DNA: TGTGCCAGCAGCCGTTTAACAGGGTTGTTATTCGGCTACACCTTC. This encodes CASSRLTGLLFGYTF.

The V and J genes are TRBV9 and TRBJ1-2, with D perhaps matching TRBD1 (6 bases). This CDR3 comprises 14 residues. V lost 0 bases and J 5 bases, leaving 11 bases between the germline ends. Per the germline V gene, CDR1 is SGDLS and CDR2 is YYNGEE. This CDR3 reads CASSVEGGFYGYTF. The CDR3, as DNA: TGTGCCAGCAGCGTAGAGGGGGGGTTTTATGGCTACACCTTC.

The chain links TRBV4-1 to TRBJ2-7; TRBD1 matches 8 bases. This CDR3 region has 16 residues. In germline, CDR1 is MGHRA, CDR2 YSYEKL. J was trimmed by 7 bases and V by 0 bases; bases with no gene match: 11. In DNA form, the CDR3 reads TGCGCCAGCAGCCAAGAATTGGCAGGGGGCCGTCAGGAGCAGTACTTC. Translating it yields CASSQELAGGRQEQYF.

This chain links TRBV5-6 with TRBJ2-7; 8 bases agree with TRBD2. The CDR3 has 14 residues. Germline-derived CDR1 and CDR2 are SGHDT and YYEEEE. The trim removed 4 bases at V and 0 bases at J, leaving 3 bases unmatched. The CDR3 here is CASSAGTSSYEQYF. CDR3 nucleotides: TGTGCCAGCAGCGCCGGGACTAGCTCCTACGAGCAGTACTTC.

The chain links TRBV6-1 to TRBJ2-7, with 8 bases identical to TRBD1. Germline V lookup: CDR1 MNHNS, CDR2 SASEGT. The CDR3 is 13 residues long. V dropped 3 bases and J dropped 9; count of bases not matched to a gene: 7. The CDR3 here is CASSDVGTGLQYF. The CDR3, as DNA: TGTGCCAGCAGTGACGTGGGGACAGGACTGCAGTACTTC.

This clone appeared a few times. The chain employs TRBV6-2 or TRBV6-3 and TRBJ1-5; TRBD1 aligns across 11 bases. The CDR3 covers 15 residues. Germline CDR1 MNHEY, CDR2 SVGEGT. Trimming cost V 5 bases and J 9 bases; bases outside gene matches: 9. Here the CDR3 DNA reads TGTGCCAGCAGTCCACAGTGGGGACAGGGGGGGCCCCAGCATTTT. Translated: CASSPQWGQGGPQHF.

This chain joins TRBV14 and TRBJ2-1; TRBD1 matches 8 bases. The CDR3 runs 16 residues. With 3 bases clipped from V and 5 bases from J, the junction kept 9 bases outside the gene matches. Germline V gene sequence: CDR1 SGHDN, CDR2 FVKESK. CDR3 sequence: CASSQPRATGDNEQFF. CDR3 nucleotides: TGTGCCAGCAGCCAGCCAAGGGCGACAGGGGACAATGAGCAGTTCTTC.

This clone was observed a single time. The chain carries TRBV7-2 and TRBJ2-5, with 7 bases lining up with TRBD2. Germline V CDR1 and CDR2: SGHTA, FQGNSA. Trimming took 1 base from V and 2 from J; bases not matched to a gene: 4. The CDR3 loop spans 15 amino acids. CDR3 in amino acids: CASSLGRGGQETQYF. In DNA form, the CDR3 reads TGTGCCAGCAGCTTAGGACGCGGGGGTCAAGAGACCCAGTACTTC. Full variable domain (missing parts from reference TRBV7-2 and TRBJ2-5): GAGVSQSPSNKVTEKGKDVELRCDPISGHTALYWYRQSLGQGLEFLIYFQGNSAPDKSGLPSDRFSAERTGGSVSTLTIQRTQQEDSAVYLCASSLGRGGQETQYFGPGTRLLVL.